This entry lists 10 T cell receptor beta chains sequenced from one sample in a study of T-cell memory formation after mild COVID-19. TCRdb passed the 5' RACE reads through MiXCR, listing each CDR3 protein once. The sample shows 350,000 to 500,000 distinct CDR3 sequences, more than 15% of them seen only once. Sequenced input: PBMCs or a T cell subset sorted from them (not recorded which). Every receptor here comes from a young man who had mild COVID-19 (a few samples of this study predate the infection). Cell type and time point are not known.

This sequence joins TRBV10-3 and TRBJ1-2; unclear D gene. Germline V gives CDR1 ENHRY, CDR2 SYGVKD. Trimming cost V 0 bases and J 8 bases, with 7 bases left between them. CDR3 length equals 12 residues. This chain's CDR3 is CAISESNGGYTF. The CDR3 DNA is TGTGCCATCAGTGAGTCGAATGGCGGCTACACCTTC.

J is TRBJ1-1 and V is TRBV5-1, with TRBD1 identical over 7 bases. Looked up from germline, CDR1 is SGHRS and CDR2 is YFSETQ. The J segment lost 3 bases and the V segment lost 2 bases, leaving 7 bases of the junction unmatched. The CDR3 consists of 15 residues. The CDR3 sequence: CASSFYEGAYTEAFF. The CDR3 bases are TGCGCCAGCAGCTTTTACGAGGGGGCGTACACTGAAGCTTTCTTT.

This chain joins TRBV6-2 or TRBV6-3 and TRBJ2-5; TRBD1 aligns across 9 bases. CDR3 length equals 17 residues. V trimming: 5 bases; J trimming: 3 bases; junction bases outside the gene matches: 13. Germline V lookup: CDR1 MNHEY, CDR2 SVGEGT. The CDR3 nucleotides are TGTGCCAGCAGTCCGTACGGGACAGGGCTTTTGAAAGAGACCCAGTACTTC. Its translation: CASSPYGTGLLKETQYF.

This clonotype was detected a few times. This chain joins TRBV5-1 and TRBJ2-3; D might be TRBD2 (6 bases). V lost 4 bases and J 2 bases, leaving 8 bases between the germline ends. Germline loops: CDR1 SGHRS, CDR2 YFSETQ. There are 13 residues in the CDR3. Here the CDR3 DNA reads TGCGCCAGCAGCCGGGACTTCACAGATACGCAGTATTTT. It encodes CASSRDFTDTQYF.

The chain has TRBV19 and TRBJ2-6; D call uncertain. CDR3 length: 15 residues. V was pared by 7 bases and J by 1 base, with 11 bases between. Germline CDR1 LNHDA, CDR2 SQIVND (reference sequence). CDR3 nucleotides: TGTGCCAGTACCAACACGGCATCTGGGGCCAACGTCCTGACTTTC. Amino acids: CASTNTASGANVLTF.

This clonotype was counted a few times. The genes are TRBV15 and TRBJ2-5, with 8 positions matching TRBD1. The CDR3 has 16 amino acids. Germline V lookup: CDR1 LNHNV, CDR2 YYDKDF (reference sequence). Trimming removed 8 bases from V and 4 bases from J; junction bases left unmatched: 15. The CDR3 protein is CATGQGGFVGGETQYF. The CDR3 DNA sequence: TGTGCCACCGGACAGGGAGGATTCGTTGGAGGAGAGACCCAGTACTTC.

The chain carries TRBV3-1 and TRBJ2-1; a possible D gene is TRBD2 (5 bases). Germline CDR1 LGHDT, CDR2 YNNKEL (reference sequence). This CDR3 contains 12 residues. The V gene lost 7 bases and the J gene lost 6 bases, with 10 bases spanning the gap. CDR3 bases: TGTGCCAGCATCCTACTAGTCAATGAGCAGTTCTTC. It is translated as CASILLVNEQFF.

The chain employs TRBV9 and TRBJ2-2; D gene uncertain. CDR3 size: 13 residues. Germline V gives CDR1 SGDLS, CDR2 YYNGEE. Deletions cut 3 bases from V and 4 bases from J, with 7 bases between. The CDR3 loop is CASSAGFTGELFF. In DNA, the CDR3 is TGTGCCAGCAGCGCCGGATTCACCGGGGAGCTGTTTTTT.

This chain connects TRBV7-2 to TRBJ2-3; TRBD2 is a possible D gene (7 bases). This CDR3 spans 16 amino acids. Trimming removed 4 bases from V and 1 base from J, with 15 bases in between. Germline V gene lookup returns CDR1 SGHTA and CDR2 FQGNSA. CDR3 DNA sequence: TGTGCCAGCAGCTGGTTTTCGCGGGGGCGCACAGATACGCAGTATTTT. Its protein is CASSWFSRGRTDTQYF.

This clonotype appeared many times. The V and J genes are TRBV7-8 and TRBJ2-7; D is perhaps TRBD2 (5 bases). The germline gives CDR1 SGHVS, CDR2 FQNEAQ. The ends were cut back, 2 bases at V and 7 bases at J, with 12 bases in the middle. This CDR3 is built from 13 residues. CDR3 loop: CASSLLGRREQYF. The CDR3 DNA reads TGTGCCAGCAGCTTACTGGGCAGGAGGGAGCAGTACTTC. The complete variable domain, with remaining parts taken from reference TRBV7-8 and TRBJ2-7, reads GAGVSQSPRYKVAKRGQDVALRCDPISGHVSLFWYQQALGQGPEFLTYFQNEAQLDKSGLPSDRFFAERPEGSVSTLKIQRTQQEDSAVYLCASSLLGRREQYFGPGTRLTVT.